What follows are 23 T cell receptor beta chains derived from one specimen sequenced in a study of T-cell memory formation after mild COVID-19 (dated by TCRdb to about 2021). The library was made by 5' RACE. Sequenced on an Illumina NovaSeq 6000. TCRdb ran its own pipeline on the public reads, namely fastp trimming at Q25 and MiXCR clone calling, and kept in-frame beta chains. Each entry is one CDR3 protein sequence, shown with its most common DNA and genes. Within this sample are a few hundred thousand distinct CDR3 sequences, with more than 15% of them counted one time only. The leading ten clones occupy about 20% of the sample. The material sequenced was PBMCs or a T cell subset sorted from them (not recorded which). The receptor set was obtained from a man aged 18 to 29 who had mild COVID-19 (a few samples of this study predate the infection). The sample titles of this study are shuffled in the database, so cell type and time point are left out; the donor was told from shared clones.

V usage is TRBV6-1 and J usage is TRBJ2-7; 9 bases are shared with TRBD1. The CDR3 extends over 17 amino acids. Trimming took 6 bases from V and 2 from J; bases not matched to a gene: 14. The germline V gene has CDR1 MNHNS and CDR2 SASEGT. The CDR3 is CASRRITGGGMAYEQYF. The CDR3 DNA sequence: TGTGCCAGCAGGCGGATTACAGGGGGCGGAATGGCCTACGAGCAGTACTTC.

The chain joins TRBV29-1 to TRBJ2-7; 9 nucleotides agree with TRBD1. The CDR3 totals 14 residues. V was pared by 6 bases and J by 4 bases, with 10 bases of the junction left unmatched. The V gene's germline CDR1 is SQVTM and CDR2 ANQGSEA. CDR3 region: CSVATGGAMYEQYF. CDR3 bases: TGCAGCGTAGCAACAGGGGGCGCGATGTACGAGCAGTACTTC.

This clonotype was seen only a few times. This sequence joins TRBV5-1 and TRBJ2-3; 8 nucleotides match TRBD2. The CDR3 loop spans 16 amino acids. J gave up 0 bases and V 2 bases, and 5 bases lay outside the gene matches. Germline assignment: CDR1 SGHRS and CDR2 YFSETQ. The CDR3 protein is CASSFELAGSTDTQYF. The CDR3 region has the DNA TGCGCCAGCAGCTTCGAGCTAGCGGGTAGCACAGATACGCAGTATTTT.

This rearrangement joins TRBV2 to TRBJ2-2; D possibly matches TRBD1 or TRBD2 (6 bases each). The CDR3 totals 13 residues. V lost 8 bases and J lost 4, with 11 bases in between. Germline V CDR1 and CDR2: SNHLY, FYNNEI. CDR3 bases: TGTGCCAGCGAGGAGGGGGGCACCGGGGAGCTGTTTTTT. This gives the protein CASEEGGTGELFF.

V usage is TRBV7-9 and J usage is TRBJ1-1; TRBD1 matches 9 bases. CDR3 length: 15 residues. After removal of 7 bases from V and 1 base from J, the junction contained 7 bases not matched to a gene. Germline V gene sequence: CDR1 SEHNR, CDR2 FQNEAQ (reference sequence). DNA for the CDR3: TGTGCCAGCAAACCACAGGGGGCGCCGAACACTGAAGCTTTCTTT. Translation gives CASKPQGAPNTEAFF.

The table lists this clonotype with a few counts. The chain is built from TRBV11-2 and TRBJ2-1, with D possibly TRBD1 on 6 matching bases. CDR3 length equals 16 residues. Germline V gene sequence: CDR1 SGHAT, CDR2 FQNNGV. Deletions cut 4 bases from V and 12 bases from J, with 25 bases between. CDR3 loop: CASSSAGTSTGRGQFF. The DNA of the CDR3 is TGTGCCAGCAGCTCGGCCGGGACATCAACCGGTCGGGGGCAGTTCTTC.

V usage is TRBV7-2 and J usage is TRBJ1-5, with D maybe TRBD1 (5 bases). Germline V gene sequence: CDR1 SGHTA, CDR2 FQGNSA. The CDR3 is made up of 15 amino acids. With 6 bases removed from V and 3 bases from J, the gap between germline ends came to 15 bases. The CDR3 nucleotides read TGTGCCAGCAGTTATTACGTAGGGGCCAATCAGCCCCAGCATTTT. This gives the protein CASSYYVGANQPQHF.

This chain uses TRBV25-1 with TRBJ1-1; D might be TRBD1 (5 bases). Germline lookup yields CDR1 MGHDK and CDR2 SYGVNS. V lost 4 bases and J lost 0, with 9 bases in between. The CDR3 totals 14 residues. CDR3 loop: CASSGGWVNTEAFF. The CDR3 DNA sequence: TGTGCCAGCAGTGGGGGCTGGGTGAACACTGAAGCTTTCTTT.

This clonotype was detected a few times. V usage is TRBV12-3 or TRBV12-4 and J usage is TRBJ2-7, with D perhaps given as TRBD1 or TRBD2 (5 bases each). This CDR3 contains 14 residues. Trimming pared 8 bases from V and 2 bases from J, leaving 16 bases between. CDR3 residues: CASSGPGPTYEQYF. Here the CDR3 DNA reads TGTGCCAGCTCAGGTCCGGGACCCACCTACGAGCAGTACTTC.

This rearrangement joins TRBV30 to TRBJ1-1, with a tentative D call TRBD1 (6 bases). This CDR3 region has 13 residues. CDR1 is GTSNPN, CDR2 SVGIG, per germline (reference sequence). V was cut by 1 base and J by 11 bases, with 17 bases left in between. DNA of the CDR3: TGTGCCTGGAGTGGCTTCAGGGGCGGGCTGGCTTTCTTT. Protein product: CAWSGFRGGLAFF.

This clonotype was picked up a small number of times. V and J are TRBV4-2 and TRBJ1-2; tentative D call: TRBD1 (6 bases). Germline assignment: CDR1 LGHNA and CDR2 YNFKEQ. The V end lost 2 bases, the J end lost 2 bases, and 12 bases lay between the germline ends. The CDR3 is 15 residues long. The CDR3 nucleotides are TGTGCCAGCAGCCAACCGGGGGCGGCGAACTATGGCTACACCTTC. Its protein is CASSQPGAANYGYTF.

This clonotype was recorded at least ten times. The rearrangement joins TRBV5-1 to TRBJ2-7; the D call may be TRBD1 or TRBD2 (5 bases each). This CDR3 is built from 15 residues. Trimming took 2 bases from V and 1 from J, leaving 13 bases between them. Germline loops: CDR1 SGHRS, CDR2 YFSETQ. CDR3 sequence reads: CASSFSRDGSYEQYF. The CDR3 DNA sequence: TGCGCCAGCAGCTTCAGCCGGGACGGGTCCTACGAGCAGTACTTC.

The chain couples TRBV25-1 to TRBJ2-5, with 8 bases fitting TRBD2. The trim removed 0 bases at V and 3 bases at J, leaving 3 bases unmatched. The CDR3 is 15 amino acids. The germline gives CDR1 MGHDK, CDR2 SYGVNS. The CDR3 sequence is CASSEYSSGEETQYF. The DNA for the CDR3 is TGTGCCAGCAGTGAATACAGTAGCGGGGAAGAGACCCAGTACTTC.

The gene calls are TRBV5-6 and TRBJ2-5, with D maybe TRBD1 (5 bases). V was clipped by 2 bases and J by 4 bases, with 12 bases between them. This CDR3 region has 14 residues. Germline CDR1 SGHDT, CDR2 YYEEEE. As DNA, the CDR3 is TGTGCCAGCAGCTTAAGGGGTTCTAGAGAGACCCAGTACTTC. The encoded protein is CASSLRGSRETQYF.

The chain has TRBV4-3 and TRBJ1-2, with a possible D match to TRBD1 (5 bases). V lost 0 bases to trimming and J lost 5 bases, with 10 bases between them. The CDR3 is made up of 14 amino acids. Per germline, CDR1 LGHNA and CDR2 YSLEER. The DNA for the CDR3 is TGCGCCAGCAGCCAAGATGGGGGATGGTATGGCTACACCTTC. Translated: CASSQDGGWYGYTF.

Note on this clonotype: Germline is not matched at one junction end, which may reflect a read error. This chain uses TRBV12-3 or TRBV12-4 with TRBJ2-3; D is possibly TRBD1 or TRBD2 (6 bases each). This CDR3 comprises 16 residues. The CDR3 DNA reads TGTGCCAGCAGTTTTGGGGCTGGGGGGCCGATAGATACGAAGTATTTT. As protein: CASSFGAGGPIDTKYF.

This chain links TRBV5-1 with TRBJ1-2; TRBD1 is a possible D gene (6 bases). V was shortened by 0 bases and J by 3 bases, with 6 bases between the two germline ends. This CDR3 spans 13 amino acids. Looked up from germline, CDR1 is SGHRS and CDR2 is YFSETQ. CDR3 residues: CASSLAGDYGYTF. Here the CDR3 DNA reads TGCGCCAGCAGCTTGGCAGGGGACTATGGCTACACCTTC.

This clonotype came up a few times. The V and J genes are TRBV28 and TRBJ1-1; unclear D gene. The CDR3 contains 13 residues. V lost 7 bases, J lost 1 base, and 10 bases lay in between. Germline-derived CDR1 and CDR2 are MDHEN and SYDVKM. The chain's CDR3 is CASIEWRNTEAFF. CDR3 coding DNA: TGTGCCAGCATCGAGTGGAGGAACACTGAAGCTTTCTTT.

V is TRBV12-3 or TRBV12-4 and J is TRBJ2-1, with 16 bases identical to TRBD2. After removal of 3 bases from V and 6 bases from J, the junction contained 2 bases not matched to a gene. The CDR3 spans 16 residues. CDR3 DNA sequence: TGTGCCAGCAGTTTGGGACTAGCGGGGGGGCCCAATGAGCAGTTCTTC. The encoded protein is CASSLGLAGGPNEQFF.

In its sample, this clonotype was seen a few times. This chain joins TRBV9 and TRBJ1-2; no reliable D call. From germline, CDR1 is SGDLS and CDR2 YYNGEE. The CDR3 consists of 16 residues. The ends were cut back, 7 bases at V and 3 bases at J, with 22 bases in the middle. Here the CDR3 reads CASSLGGWRFDYGYTF. CDR3 nucleotide sequence: TGTGCCAGCTCCCTGGGAGGGTGGAGATTCGACTATGGCTACACCTTC.

This clonotype was seen a handful of times. This chain joins TRBV5-1 and TRBJ2-5; TRBD1 matches 8 bases. V dropped 1 base and J dropped 2; count of bases not matched to a gene: 7. CDR1 and CDR2 (germline): SGHRS, YFSETQ. CDR3 length equals 16 residues. The CDR3 reads CASSLRAGGRQETQYF. CDR3 DNA sequence: TGCGCCAGCAGCTTGCGGGCAGGGGGCAGGCAAGAGACCCAGTACTTC. The variable domain in full, completed from reference TRBV5-1 and TRBJ2-5, reads KAGVTQTPRYLIKTRGQQVTLSCSPISGHRSVSWYQQTPGQGLQFLFEYFSETQRNKGNFPGRFSGRQFSNSRSEMNVSTLELGDSALYLCASSLRAGGRQETQYFGPGTRLLVL.

The table lists this clonotype with a count of one. The gene calls are TRBV9 and TRBJ1-4; tentative D call: TRBD1 (5 bases). The CDR3 runs to 17 residues. Per germline, CDR1 SGDLS and CDR2 YYNGEE. V was pared by 3 bases and J by 8 bases, with 23 bases between. CDR3 sequence reads: CASSAGAIHRAGEKLFF. In DNA, the CDR3 is TGTGCCAGCAGCGCCGGGGCCATCCATCGGGCGGGGGAAAAACTGTTTTTT.

This clonotype has ten or more counts. The chain combines TRBV11-2 with TRBJ2-1, with 8 bases fitting TRBD2. V lost 5 bases, J lost 2 bases, and 17 bases stayed unmatched. Germline-derived CDR1 and CDR2 are SGHAT and FQNNGV. The CDR3 contains 19 residues. The CDR3 loop reads CASSPLLLGTSRPYNEQFF. Here the CDR3 DNA reads TGTGCCAGCAGCCCACTATTATTGGGGACTAGTCGGCCCTACAATGAGCAGTTCTTC.